This TCR beta chain was retrieved from a study of cytomegalovirus exposure and HLA in healthy donors. Study context: A prior study identified just under 120 million unique TCR beta sequences from 190 million or so T cells. The study placed 80% to 90% of its 350 to 450 genotyped donors in the Caucasian-associated ancestry cluster.

Vbeta (60) and Jbeta (13) primers were used in the PCR. The protocol was immunoSEQ multiplex PCR, while the TCRdb copy is restricted to in-frame clones and leaves out a portion. The sample contains 200,000 to 250,000 clones, about 84% of which appear only once. This CDR3 spans 15 amino acids. Germline V lookup: CDR1 MNHEY, CDR2 SMNVEV (reference sequence). The V gene lost 5 bases and the J gene lost 4 bases, with 12 bases spanning the gap. In this sample, this clone turned up once. Its target is not known. Overall study findings and caveats: With later analysis, a missense DCLRE1C variant became linked to TCR beta V- and J-gene trimming.

Sequencing used PBMCs. V and J are TRBV27 and TRBJ2-6, with D possibly matching TRBD2 (5 bases). This TCR was sampled from a human donor in good health. The CDR3 nucleotides are TGTGCCAGCAGTCAAGAGGGTCTCGGGGCCAACGTCCTGACTTTC. Translating gives CASSQEGLGANVLTF.